Below are 30 T cell receptor beta chains sequenced from a single sample in a study of beta chain features in type 1 diabetes. What was sequenced were expressed TCRB transcripts, since all of the isolated RNA had been reverse transcribed. Only in-frame clones appear in the TCRdb table, and some are missing; sequencing was by immunoSEQ multiplex PCR. The data contain 450,000 to 600,000 clones, 30% of them singletons. The sequencing sample was made of naive CD4+ T cells from blood. The source is a man younger than 35 in good health.

This rearrangement joins TRBV6-6 to TRBJ2-6; no reliable D call. The CDR3 spans 12 residues. Trimming cost V 1 base and J 12 bases, with 7 bases left between them. Germline V CDR1 and CDR2: MNHNY, SVGAGI (reference sequence). The CDR3 nucleotides read TGTGCCAGCAGTTACTACGGACCCGTCCTGACTTTC. This codes for CASSYYGPVLTF.

As DNA, the CDR3 is TGTGCCAGCTCACCACCCTCTCAGAAGGAGACCCAGTACTTC. It specifies CASSPPSQKETQYF. V usage is TRBV18 and J usage is TRBJ2-5; D call uncertain. Germline CDR1 is KGHSH and CDR2 is LQKENI. The V gene lost 0 bases and the J gene lost 5 bases, with 10 bases spanning the gap. This CDR3 has 14 amino acids.

This clone has only one observation. The V and J genes are TRBV30 and TRBJ1-3; 7 bases align to TRBD1. Unmatched junction bases numbered 5, after V lost 0 bases and J lost 0 bases. Germline-derived CDR1 and CDR2 are GTSNPN and SVGIG (reference sequence). The CDR3 runs to 16 residues. CDR3: CAWSVQGGSSGNTIYF. CDR3 sequence (DNA): TGTGCCTGGAGTGTACAAGGGGGCTCCTCTGGAAACACCATATATTTT.

The sample holds a few counts of this clone. J is TRBJ2-7 and V is TRBV30, with TRBD1 as a possible D gene (6 bases). The V and J ends lost 4 bases and 7 bases respectively, with 11 bases between them. CDR1 is GTSNPN, CDR2 SVGIG, per germline (reference sequence). This CDR3 region has 11 residues. The CDR3 coding sequence is TGTGCCTGGAACAGGGTCGGAGAGCAGTACTTC. Translated, it gives CAWNRVGEQYF.

This clone was seen a few times. V and J are TRBV30 and TRBJ2-7; 7 nucleotides align to TRBD1. Unmatched junction bases numbered 7, after V lost 2 bases and J lost 6 bases. CDR3 size: 13 residues. From germline, CDR1 is GTSNPN and CDR2 SVGIG (reference sequence). The CDR3 loop reads CAWSPGQVGEQYF. CDR3 nucleotide sequence: TGTGCCTGGAGTCCCGGACAGGTAGGCGAGCAGTACTTC.

This chain joins TRBV27 and TRBJ1-1; D uncertain. The CDR3 has 14 amino acids. Germline V gene data show CDR1 as MNHEY and CDR2 as SMNVEV (reference sequence). The V end was cut by 2 bases, the J end by 0 bases, with 7 bases between. The DNA for the CDR3 is TGTGCCAGCAGTTTAGGGAGGTTGAACACTGAAGCTTTCTTT. Protein: CASSLGRLNTEAFF.

The chain is built from TRBV7-9 and TRBJ1-2; D remains ambiguous. This CDR3 is built from 14 residues. Between the trimmed V and J ends, which lost 5 bases and 8 bases, there was a span of 18 bases. Per the germline V gene, CDR1 is SEHNR and CDR2 is FQNEAQ (reference sequence). This CDR3 is CASSPPREVGGYTF. The DNA of the CDR3 is TGTGCCAGCAGCCCGCCGCGTGAGGTAGGCGGCTACACCTTC.

Here the CDR3 DNA reads TGCAGCGTACGGACACCTAACACTGAAGCTTTCTTT. This gives the protein CSVRTPNTEAFF. V usage is TRBV29-1 and J usage is TRBJ1-1; D is possibly TRBD1 (5 bases). V was pared by 6 bases and J by 2 bases, with 10 bases between. The CDR3 has 12 amino acids. Germline values: CDR1 SQVTM, CDR2 ANQGSEA.

V usage is TRBV7-9 and J usage is TRBJ2-1; D gene unclear. CDR3 size: 12 residues. In germline, CDR1 is SEHNR, CDR2 FQNEAQ (reference sequence). V gave up 5 bases and J gave up 5 bases, with 7 bases separating them. Here the CDR3 DNA reads TGTGCCAGCAGCCCACCCCACAATGAGCAGTTCTTC. Amino acids: CASSPPHNEQFF.

The V call is TRBV6-6, the J call TRBJ1-5, with D possibly being TRBD1 (6 bases). Germline V gene lookup returns CDR1 MNHNY and CDR2 SVGAGI (reference sequence). Trimming took 7 bases from V and 5 from J, leaving 9 bases between them. The CDR3 runs 12 residues. The chain's CDR3 is CASKEGDQPQHF. Written as DNA, the CDR3 is TGTGCCAGCAAGGAGGGGGATCAGCCCCAGCATTTT.

This clone has only a few counts. This rearrangement joins TRBV28 to TRBJ2-7; D perhaps matches TRBD2 (5 bases). The CDR3 is 17 residues long. Trimming pared 7 bases from V and 1 base from J, leaving 23 bases between. Germline CDR1 MDHEN, CDR2 SYDVKM. For the CDR3, the DNA is TGTGCCAGCACTCCATCCCCGGGCGGGCTCCTGTCCTACGAGCAGTACTTC. This gives the protein CASTPSPGGLLSYEQYF.

The V call is TRBV30, the J call TRBJ1-2; maybe TRBD1 (6 bases). The V and J ends lost 3 bases and 5 bases respectively, with 13 bases between them. The CDR3 has 13 amino acids. Germline assignment: CDR1 GTSNPN and CDR2 SVGIG (reference sequence). In nucleotides, the CDR3 is TGTGCCTGGAGCCCAGGGGAAGGGTATGGCTACACCTTC. Translating gives CAWSPGEGYGYTF.

This clone was seen only a few times. The chain couples TRBV19 to TRBJ2-5; weak D call: TRBD1 (6 bases). The germline gives CDR1 LNHDA, CDR2 SQIVND (reference sequence). CDR3 length: 14 residues. The V and J ends lost 4 bases and 1 base respectively, with 10 bases between them. CDR3 residues: CASSRRGFQETQYF. CDR3 coding DNA: TGTGCCAGTAGTAGAAGGGGGTTCCAAGAGACCCAGTACTTC. Drawing the rest from reference TRBV19 and TRBJ2-5, the complete variable domain is DGGITQSPKYLFRKEGQNVTLSCEQNLNHDAMYWYRQDPGQGLRLIYYSQIVNDFQKGDIAEGYSVSREKKESFPLTVTSAQKNPTAFYLCASSRRGFQETQYFGPGTRLLVL.

Concerning this clone itself: This same CDR3 is encoded by further DNA sequences in the sample. The chain recombines TRBV9 with TRBJ2-1, with D uncertain. V lost 0 bases, J lost 0 bases, and 7 bases lay in between. Germline V CDR1 and CDR2: SGDLS, YYNGEE. The CDR3 extends over 15 amino acids. CDR3 protein: CASSVDGNSYNEQFF. The DNA for the CDR3 is TGTGCCAGCAGCGTAGACGGAAACTCCTACAATGAGCAGTTCTTC.

The V call is TRBV28, the J call TRBJ1-5; D is unclear. CDR1 is MDHEN, CDR2 SYDVKM, per germline. The CDR3 is made up of 17 amino acids. V was clipped by 2 bases and J by 1 base, with 15 bases between them. The CDR3 spells CASSLVYGRISNQPQHF. The CDR3 DNA follows: TGTGCCAGCAGTTTAGTGTACGGCAGGATAAGCAATCAGCCCCAGCATTTT.

The chain links TRBV28 to TRBJ1-2; 8 nucleotides align to TRBD1. Germline V gives CDR1 MDHEN, CDR2 SYDVKM. The junction had 9 bases not matched to a gene; V was cut back by 5 bases and J by 10 bases. This CDR3 has 13 residues. This CDR3 reads CASSPGQGGDYTF. CDR3 in DNA: TGTGCCAGCAGTCCAGGACAGGGCGGGGACTACACCTTC.

This clone appeared a few times. The same CDR3 also results from other DNA sequences found in this sample. The chain has TRBV29-1 and TRBJ2-3; TRBD1 agrees at 7 bases. V lost 3 bases and J lost 3; bases outside the gene matches: 3. CDR1 SQVTM and CDR2 ANQGSEA come from the germline V gene. The CDR3 contains 13 residues. DNA of the CDR3: TGCAGCGTTGAGACAGGGAGTACAGATACGCAGTATTTT. It yields the protein CSVETGSTDTQYF.

Comment on this clone: The identical CDR3 is also encoded by other nucleotide sequences in the sample. The rearrangement links TRBV9 to TRBJ2-7; D may be TRBD2 (5 bases). Trimming pared 0 bases from V and 2 bases from J, leaving 12 bases between. This CDR3 is built from 15 residues. The germline gives CDR1 SGDLS, CDR2 YYNGEE. CDR3 protein: CASSVGPPGTYEQYF. CDR3 bases: TGTGCCAGCAGCGTAGGTCCACCGGGAACCTACGAGCAGTACTTC.

This chain connects TRBV29-1 to TRBJ1-1; possibly TRBD1 for D (5 bases). The CDR3 spans 14 residues. Germline CDR1 and CDR2: SQVTM and ANQGSEA. Trimming cost V 6 bases and J 4 bases, with 18 bases left between them. Here the CDR3 reads CSVRRGSTITEAFF. As DNA, the CDR3 is TGCAGCGTCAGAAGGGGCAGCACTATCACTGAAGCTTTCTTT.

The rearrangement joins TRBV9 to TRBJ2-5; no definite D call. Germline assignment: CDR1 SGDLS and CDR2 YYNGEE. The length of the CDR3 is 11 residues. Trimming removed 0 bases at V and 4 bases at J, with 1 base between. CDR3 sequence (DNA): TGTGCCAGCAGCGTAGTAGAGACCCAGTACTTC. Encoded protein: CASSVVETQYF.

This clone was counted once. The chain is built from TRBV7-9 and TRBJ2-1; 7 bases are shared with TRBD2. The CDR3 extends over 16 amino acids. Trimming removed 2 bases from V and 0 bases from J; junction bases left unmatched: 4. Germline-derived CDR1 and CDR2 are SEHNR and FQNEAQ (reference sequence). CDR3 DNA sequence: TGTGCCAGCAGCTTACGGACTAGTAGCTCCTACAATGAGCAGTTCTTC. Its translation is CASSLRTSSSYNEQFF.

This clone appeared a few times. The rearrangement joins TRBV29-1 to TRBJ1-2, with unresolved D. This CDR3 has 10 residues. V lost 1 base to trimming and J lost 8 bases, with 5 bases between them. CDR1 and CDR2 from the germline V gene are SQVTM and ANQGSEA. CDR3 region: CSVEGKGYTF. The DNA for the CDR3 is TGCAGCGTTGAAGGGAAAGGCTACACCTTC.

This clone occurred a few times. This sequence joins TRBV30 and TRBJ2-1; 15 bases are a match to TRBD2. Losses at the gene ends were 1 base for V and 7 bases for J; bases not matched to a gene: 5. Germline CDR1 is GTSNPN and CDR2 is SVGIG (reference sequence). This CDR3 region has 16 residues. The CDR3 sequence is CAWSAGLAGGENEQFF. The CDR3 coding sequence is TGTGCCTGGAGTGCGGGACTAGCGGGAGGTGAGAATGAGCAGTTCTTC.

Concerning this clone: This specimen includes other DNA sequences encoding the same CDR3. The rearrangement links TRBV20-1 to TRBJ2-5; D is unresolved. CDR3 length: 11 residues. Germline V gene sequence: CDR1 DFQATT, CDR2 SNEGSKA (reference sequence). The ends were cut back, 0 bases at V and 5 bases at J, with 4 bases in the middle. In DNA form, the CDR3 reads TGCAGTGCTAGAGATAGGGAGACCCAGTACTTC. Its translation is CSARDRETQYF.

This clone was seen only a few times. V usage is TRBV14 and J usage is TRBJ1-1; D uncertain. The CDR3 length is 11 residues. With 3 bases removed from V and 4 bases from J, the gap between germline ends came to 3 bases. Germline CDR1 is SGHDN and CDR2 is FVKESK. CDR3 nucleotide sequence: TGTGCCAGCAGCCAGATCACTGAAGCTTTCTTT. Protein product: CASSQITEAFF.

This clone has only a few counts. The CDR3 is CASTGLAGGKQFF. In DNA, the CDR3 is TGTGCCAGCACGGGACTAGCGGGAGGGAAACAGTTCTTC. The rearrangement links TRBV2 to TRBJ2-1; 16 bases are a match to TRBD2. The CDR3 is made up of 13 amino acids. Germline V CDR1 and CDR2: SNHLY, FYNNEI. With 7 bases clipped from V and 13 bases from J, the junction kept 4 bases outside the gene matches.

The chain employs TRBV4-1 and TRBJ2-4, with D possibly being TRBD2 (5 bases). The germline V gene encodes CDR1 MGHRA and CDR2 YSYEKL. V lost 0 bases and J lost 6, with 15 bases in between. The CDR3 consists of 16 residues. The CDR3 here is CASSQESGWALNIQYF. Here the CDR3 DNA reads TGCGCCAGCAGCCAAGAATCGGGGTGGGCGTTAAACATTCAGTACTTC.

The chain couples TRBV10-3 to TRBJ2-7; D is ambiguous. The CDR3 is 12 residues long. Germline V CDR1 and CDR2: ENHRY, SYGVKD. Trimming shortened V by 5 bases and J by 3 bases, and 8 bases separated the two germline ends. CDR3 in amino acids: CAISTTDYEQYF. The CDR3 coding sequence is TGTGCCATCAGTACCACTGACTACGAGCAGTACTTC.

The V gene is TRBV28, the J gene TRBJ1-4; 7 nucleotides match TRBD1. CDR1 is MDHEN, CDR2 SYDVKM, per germline. This CDR3 spans 14 amino acids. After removal of 6 bases from V and 7 bases from J, the junction contained 8 bases not matched to a gene. The CDR3 nucleotides are TGTGCCAGCAGCTCCGGGACAGAGGCTGAAAAACTGTTTTTT. Its protein product is CASSSGTEAEKLFF. The full variable domain, with the rest looked up from reference TRBV28 and TRBJ1-4, is DVKVTQSSRYLVKRTGEKVFLECVQDMDHENMFWYRQDPGLGLRLIYFSYDVKMKEKGDIPEGYSVSREKKERFSLILESASTNQTSMYLCASSSGTEAEKLFFGSGTQLSVL.

V is TRBV5-6 and J is TRBJ2-5; TRBD2 is a possible D gene (5 bases). Trimming pared 1 base from V and 1 base from J, leaving 11 bases between. The CDR3 is 15 residues long. Per germline, CDR1 SGHDT and CDR2 YYEEEE. Here the CDR3 reads CASSLLAPSQETQYF. CDR3 in DNA: TGTGCCAGCAGCTTGCTAGCCCCATCCCAAGAGACCCAGTACTTC. The full variable domain, rest sourced from reference TRBV5-6 and TRBJ2-5, is DAGVTQSPTHLIKTRGQQVTLRCSPKSGHDTVSWYQQALGQGPQFIFQYYEEEERQRGNFPDRFSGHQFPNYSSELNVNALLLGDSALYLCASSLLAPSQETQYFGPGTRLLVL.